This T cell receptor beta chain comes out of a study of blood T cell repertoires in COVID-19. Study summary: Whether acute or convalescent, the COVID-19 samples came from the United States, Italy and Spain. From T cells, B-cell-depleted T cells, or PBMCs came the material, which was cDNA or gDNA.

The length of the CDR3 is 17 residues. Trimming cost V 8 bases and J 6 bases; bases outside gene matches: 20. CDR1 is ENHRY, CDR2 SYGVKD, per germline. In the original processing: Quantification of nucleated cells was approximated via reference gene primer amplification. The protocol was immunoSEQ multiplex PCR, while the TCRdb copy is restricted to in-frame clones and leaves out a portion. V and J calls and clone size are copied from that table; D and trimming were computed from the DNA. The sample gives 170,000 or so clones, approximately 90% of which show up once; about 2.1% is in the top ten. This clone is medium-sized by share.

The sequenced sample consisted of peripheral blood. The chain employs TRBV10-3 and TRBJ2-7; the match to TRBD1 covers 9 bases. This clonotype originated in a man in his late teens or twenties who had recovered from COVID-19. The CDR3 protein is CAIAGKSLPGQGVEQYF. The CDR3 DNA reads TGTGCCATCGCAGGAAAGAGCCTTCCGGGACAGGGAGTCGAGCAGTACTTC.